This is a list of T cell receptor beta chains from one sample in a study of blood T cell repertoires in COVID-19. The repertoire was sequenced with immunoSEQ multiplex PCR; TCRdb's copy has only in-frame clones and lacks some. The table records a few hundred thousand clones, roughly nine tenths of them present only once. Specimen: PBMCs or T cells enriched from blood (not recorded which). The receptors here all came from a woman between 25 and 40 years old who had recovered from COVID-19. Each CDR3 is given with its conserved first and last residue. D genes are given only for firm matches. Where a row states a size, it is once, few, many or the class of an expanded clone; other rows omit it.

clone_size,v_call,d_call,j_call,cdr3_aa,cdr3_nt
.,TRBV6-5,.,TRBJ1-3,CASSYDRRNSGNTIYF,TGTGCCAGCAGTTACGACAGGAGAAACTCTGGAAACACCATATATTTT
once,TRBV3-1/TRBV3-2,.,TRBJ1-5,CASSPREVGQPQHF,TGTGCCAGCAGCCCCCGGGAGGTCGGCCAGCCCCAGCATTTT
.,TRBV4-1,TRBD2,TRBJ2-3,CASSHPTSGTDTQYF,TGCGCCAGCAGCCACCCGACTAGCGGCACAGATACGCAGTATTTT
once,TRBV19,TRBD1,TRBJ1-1,CASNDRVDTEAFF,TGTGCCAGTAACGACAGGGTGGACACTGAAGCTTTCTTT
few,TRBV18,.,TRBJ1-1,CASSSQGGENTEAFF,TGTGCCAGCTCATCACAGGGAGGAGAGAACACTGAAGCTTTCTTT
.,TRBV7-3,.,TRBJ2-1,CASSLARGRVNEQFF,TGTGCCAGCAGCTTAGCCAGGGGAAGGGTCAATGAGCAGTTCTTC
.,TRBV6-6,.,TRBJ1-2,CASSYESVVGYTF,TGTGCCAGCAGTTACGAGAGTGTTGTTGGCTACACCTTC
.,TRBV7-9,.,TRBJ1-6,CASSFGQTNSPLHF,TGTGCCAGCAGCTTCGGTCAGACAAATTCACCCCTCCACTTT
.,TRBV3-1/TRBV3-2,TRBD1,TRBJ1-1,CASSLAQGARGTEAFF,TGTGCCAGCAGCCTCGCCCAGGGGGCGCGAGGCACTGAAGCTTTCTTT
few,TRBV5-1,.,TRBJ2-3,CASTSLFWDTQYF,TGCGCCAGCACCTCTCTATTCTGGGATACGCAGTATTTT
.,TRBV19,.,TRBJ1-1,CASSKTGIYTEAFF,TGTGCCAGTAGTAAAACAGGAATATACACTGAAGCTTTCTTT
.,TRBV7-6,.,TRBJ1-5,CASSLARAGPSNQPQHF,TGTGCCAGCAGCTTAGCGCGAGCGGGGCCGAGCAATCAGCCCCAGCATTTT
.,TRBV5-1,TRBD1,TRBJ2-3,CASSLGTGGPDTQYF,TGCGCCAGCAGCCTCGGGACAGGGGGCCCAGATACGCAGTATTTT
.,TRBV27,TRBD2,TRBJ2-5,CASRERGGTQETQYF,TGTGCCAGCAGGGAGCGGGGGGGCACCCAAGAGACCCAGTACTTC
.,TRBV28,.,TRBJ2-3,CASSWVGGSNTQYF,TGTGCCAGCAGTTGGGTTGGGGGGTCTAATACGCAGTATTTT
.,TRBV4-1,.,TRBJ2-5,CASSQGRGSQETQYF,TGCGCCAGCAGCCAAGGTCGAGGGAGCCAAGAGACCCAGTACTTC
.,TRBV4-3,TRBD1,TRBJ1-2,CASSQDHGTGGAVGF,TGCGCCAGCAGCCAAGATCACGGGACAGGGGGCGCGGTGGGCTTC
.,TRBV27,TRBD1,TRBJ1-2,CASRPPYRTGVYGYTF,TGTGCCAGCAGGCCCCCGTATAGGACAGGCGTCTATGGCTACACCTTC
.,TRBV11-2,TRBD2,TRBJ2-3,CASSLAAYSSGRSTDTQYF,TGTGCCAGCAGCTTAGCAGCGTACAGTAGCGGGAGGAGCACAGATACGCAGTATTTT
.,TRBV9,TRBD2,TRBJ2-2,CASSVSSGGATGELFF,TGTGCCAGCAGCGTTTCGAGCGGGGGGGCCACCGGGGAGCTGTTTTTT
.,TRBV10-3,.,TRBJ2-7,CAISESIYEQYF,TGTGCCATCAGTGAGTCTATTTACGAGCAGTACTTC
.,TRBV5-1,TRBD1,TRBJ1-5,CASSLDGQGGNQPQHF,TGCGCCAGCAGCTTGGATGGACAGGGAGGGAATCAGCCCCAGCATTTT
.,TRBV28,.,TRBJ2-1,CASSYERELVGDEQFF,TGTGCCAGCAGCTACGAACGGGAGCTGGTGGGCGATGAGCAGTTCTTC
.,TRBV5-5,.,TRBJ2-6,CASSHDWSTRANVLTF,TGTGCCAGCAGCCACGACTGGTCTACTAGGGCCAACGTCCTGACTTTC
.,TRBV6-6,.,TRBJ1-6,CASTPTGNNSPLHF,TGTGCCAGCACCCCTACAGGGAATAATTCACCCCTCCACTTT
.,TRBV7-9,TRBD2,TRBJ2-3,CASSLSGGRDTQYF,TGTGCCAGCAGCTTATCGGGGGGGAGAGATACGCAGTATTTT
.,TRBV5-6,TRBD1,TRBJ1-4,CASSKTGANEKLFF,TGTGCCAGCAGTAAGACAGGGGCAAACGAAAAACTGTTTTTT
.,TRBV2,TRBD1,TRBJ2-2,CASSSQGAGELFF,TGTGCCAGCAGCTCACAGGGGGCCGGGGAGCTGTTTTTT
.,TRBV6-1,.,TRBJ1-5,CASSEWSRGSPQHF,TGTGCCAGCAGTGAATGGAGCAGGGGTTCTCCCCAGCATTTT
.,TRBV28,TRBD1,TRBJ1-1,CASSLPGQSAFF,TGTGCCAGCAGTCTACCGGGACAGAGTGCTTTCTTT
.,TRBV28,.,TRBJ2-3,CASSPRLVVDTQYF,TGTGCCAGCAGCCCTAGACTAGTTGTGGATACGCAGTATTTT
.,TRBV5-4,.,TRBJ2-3,CASSLAGNLGDTQYF,TGTGCCAGCAGCTTGGCCGGGAACCTTGGAGATACGCAGTATTTT
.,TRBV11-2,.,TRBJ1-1,CASSLRGGEGEAFF,TGTGCCAGCAGCCTCCGGGGCGGGGAAGGTGAAGCTTTCTTT
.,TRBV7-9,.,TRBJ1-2,CTSSTGSRGGYTF,TGTACCAGCAGCACTGGATCCCGCGGGGGCTACACCTTC
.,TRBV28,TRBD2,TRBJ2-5,CASSPPWGGSGQETQYF,TGTGCCAGCAGTCCACCCTGGGGGGGGTCGGGTCAAGAGACCCAGTACTTC
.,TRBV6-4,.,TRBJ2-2,CATFQGIRGHTNTGELFF,TGTGCCACCTTTCAGGGAATCAGAGGCCATACTAACACCGGGGAGCTGTTTTTT
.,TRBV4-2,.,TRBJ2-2,CASSQEWGGAGELFF,TGTGCCAGCAGCCAAGAGTGGGGAGGCGCCGGGGAGCTGTTTTTT